The clone carrying this T cell receptor (beta chain) was seen only a few times. Its antigen remains unidentified. This entry is derived from a study of T cell responses to AZD1222 COVID-19 vaccine. General observations from the study: The span of vaccine-associated CD4 TCRs extended across spike, with dominance at 160-218 and 743-854. Spike-specific TCR breadth and depth were elevated following two AZD1222 doses.

The CDR3 is 15 residues long. Between the trimmed V and J ends, which lost 1 base and 3 bases, there was a span of 13 bases. Per the germline V gene, CDR1 is LNHDA and CDR2 is SQIVND (reference sequence). Libraries were prepared by immunoSEQ multiplex PCR; TCRdb keeps only in-frame clonotypes and omits some of them. Found here are about 120,000 clones, 75% to 95% of them singletons; the top ten hold roughly 5.7%. Sequences were derived from peripheral blood, sampled on day 0 of AZD1222 vaccination. The clonotype originates from an adult in good health. V gene TRBV19 combines with J gene TRBJ2-7; possible D gene TRBD2, 5 bases. The CDR3 nucleotides are TGTGCCAGTAGTATAGGGACGGGAATTGACTACGAGCAGTACTTC. It translates to CASSIGTGIDYEQYF.